The present T cell receptor beta chain was sequenced within a study of cytomegalovirus exposure and HLA in healthy donors. Study outcomes and limitations: Trimming of TCR beta V- and J-genes showed a link, identified in a later analysis, to a missense DCLRE1C variant. The only immune exposure information that was available was CMV serostatus. The listing of some 170 TCR beta chains classed them as cytomegalovirus-associated.

The PCR contained 60 Vbeta and 13 Jbeta primers. Generated by immunoSEQ multiplex PCR, the TCRdb table keeps only in-frame clones and is missing some. Here the sample spans about 200,000 clones, around 87% being singletons. In regard to this clone: Its matching antigen is unknown.

Germline assignment: CDR1 MNHEY and CDR2 SMNVEV (reference sequence). The CDR3 loop spans 17 amino acids. The junction had 3 bases not matched to a gene; V was cut back by 2 bases and J by 0 bases. V usage is TRBV27 and J usage is TRBJ2-2; 10 positions agree with TRBD2. The TCR comes from a boy younger than 10 in good health and CMV-seronegative. The sample comprised PBMCs. CDR3 nucleotides: TGTGCCAGCAGTTTACTAGCGGGAGACCCGAACACCGGGGAGCTGTTTTTT. This encodes CASSLLAGDPNTGELFF.